This T cell receptor (beta chain) appears in the sequencing data of a study of blood T cell repertoires in COVID-19. Some clones are missing from TCRdb's copy, which holds only in-frame ones; the method was immunoSEQ multiplex PCR. The sample consists of about 420,000 clones, about 87% of them appearing once. The CDR3 runs to 15 residues. Germline V CDR1 and CDR2: KGHSH, LQKENI. Trimming shortened V by 3 bases and J by 6 bases, and 18 bases separated the two germline ends. In its sample, this clone was seen a few times. This receptor was identified in a man aged 18 to 29 with COVID-19, enrolled during active disease. This chain connects TRBV18 to TRBJ2-7, with unresolved D. The source material was peripheral blood. The CDR3 DNA is TGTGCCAGCTCACCCCCGGCCCCGGGTCCGCGCGAGCAGTACTTC. It is translated as CASSPPAPGPREQYF. Drawing the rest from reference TRBV18 and TRBJ2-7, the complete variable domain is NAGVMQNPRHLVRRRGQEARLRCSPMKGHSHVYWYRQLPEEGLKFMVYLQKENIIDESGMPKERFSAEFPKEGPSILRIQQVVRGDSAAYFCASSPPAPGPREQYFGPGTRLTVT.